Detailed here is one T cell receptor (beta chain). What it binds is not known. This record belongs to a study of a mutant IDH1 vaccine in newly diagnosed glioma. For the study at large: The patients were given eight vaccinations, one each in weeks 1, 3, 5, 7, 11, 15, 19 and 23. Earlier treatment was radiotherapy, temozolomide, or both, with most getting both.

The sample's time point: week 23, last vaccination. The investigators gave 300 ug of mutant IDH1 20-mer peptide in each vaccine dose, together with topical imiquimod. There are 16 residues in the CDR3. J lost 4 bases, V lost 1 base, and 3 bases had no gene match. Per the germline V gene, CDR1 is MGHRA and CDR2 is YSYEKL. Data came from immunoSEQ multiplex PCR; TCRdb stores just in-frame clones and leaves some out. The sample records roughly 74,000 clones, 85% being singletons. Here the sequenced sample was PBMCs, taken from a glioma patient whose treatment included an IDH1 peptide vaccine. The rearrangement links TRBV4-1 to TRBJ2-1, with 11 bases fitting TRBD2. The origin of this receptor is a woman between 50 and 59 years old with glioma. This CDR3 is CASSQVSGRGYNEQFF. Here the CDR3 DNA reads TGCGCCAGCAGCCAAGTTAGCGGGAGGGGGTACAATGAGCAGTTCTTC.